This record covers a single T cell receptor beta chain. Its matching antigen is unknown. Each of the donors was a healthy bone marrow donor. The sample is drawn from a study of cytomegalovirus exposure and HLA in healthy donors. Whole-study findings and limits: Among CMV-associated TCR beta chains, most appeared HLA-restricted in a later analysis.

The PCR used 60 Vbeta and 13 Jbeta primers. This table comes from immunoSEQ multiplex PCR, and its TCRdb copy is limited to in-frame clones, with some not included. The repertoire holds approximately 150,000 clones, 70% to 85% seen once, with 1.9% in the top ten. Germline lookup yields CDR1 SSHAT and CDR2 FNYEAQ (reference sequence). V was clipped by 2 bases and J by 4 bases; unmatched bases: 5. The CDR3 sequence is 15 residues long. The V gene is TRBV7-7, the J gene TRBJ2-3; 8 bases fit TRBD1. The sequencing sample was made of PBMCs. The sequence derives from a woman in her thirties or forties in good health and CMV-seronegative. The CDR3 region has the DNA TGTGCCAGCAGCTTACAGGGGGCAGGGGCAGATACGCAGTATTTT. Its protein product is CASSLQGAGADTQYF.